This TCR beta chain was captured in a study of blood T cell repertoires in COVID-19. Study-level background: Spain, Italy and the United States supplied samples that represented acute and convalescent COVID-19. T cells, B-cell-depleted T cells, or PBMCs provided the cDNA or gDNA that served as material.

As originally analysed: The assay estimated nucleated cells by amplifying reference gene primers. Method: immunoSEQ multiplex PCR; TCRdb's copy keeps in-frame clones and lacks some. That table is the source of V, J and clone size, and D and trimming were worked out from the DNA. The sample holds 160,000 or so clones, about 85% seen once. Trimming stripped 4 bases from V and 6 bases from J, with 8 bases between. Germline values: CDR1 MNHNY, CDR2 SVGAGI (reference sequence). The CDR3 extends over 12 amino acids. The material sequenced was peripheral blood. This TCR was sampled from a man aged 65 to 79 who had recovered from COVID-19. This chain connects TRBV6-6 to TRBJ2-3; D is unclear. CDR3 amino acids: CASSSSTDTQYF. The CDR3, as DNA: TGTGCCAGCAGTTCTAGTACGGATACGCAGTATTTT.